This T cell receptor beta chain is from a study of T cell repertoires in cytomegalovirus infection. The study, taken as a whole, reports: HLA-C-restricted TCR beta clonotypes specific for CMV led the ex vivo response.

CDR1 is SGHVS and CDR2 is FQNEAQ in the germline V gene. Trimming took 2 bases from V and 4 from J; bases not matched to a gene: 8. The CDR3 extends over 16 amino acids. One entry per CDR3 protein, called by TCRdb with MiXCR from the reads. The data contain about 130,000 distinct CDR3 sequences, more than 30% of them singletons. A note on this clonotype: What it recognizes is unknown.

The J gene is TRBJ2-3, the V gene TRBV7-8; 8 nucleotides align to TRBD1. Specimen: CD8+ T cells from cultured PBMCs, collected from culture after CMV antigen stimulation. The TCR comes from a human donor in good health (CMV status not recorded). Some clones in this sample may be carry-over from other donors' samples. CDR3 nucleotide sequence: TGTGCCAGCAGCTTATTGACAGGGGATAGCGCAGATACGCAGTATTTT. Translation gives CASSLLTGDSADTQYF.